The present T cell receptor (beta chain) was sequenced within a study of Tregs in tolerant kidney transplant recipients. General study findings and limits: Some patients' samples used different primers over time, so nucleotide sequences weren't comparable. No direct test of biological reproducibility was done here.

Mixed chimerism was transient after nonmyeloablative marrow transplants from related graft donors. On this clone: As yet, its antigen is unknown. The read ends 3 residues shy of where the CDR3 ends; the end is completed using the germline J gene.

Assay: immunoSEQ multiplex PCR; the TCRdb copy retains only in-frame clones and omits some. The sample shows some 14,000 clones, and approximately 27% sits with its ten largest clones. This CDR3 has 15 residues. CDR1 LNHDA and CDR2 SQIVND come from the germline V gene (reference sequence). V was pared by 7 bases and J by 1 base, with 15 bases between. The input for sequencing was CD8+ T cells from blood (PBMCs), taken 6 months after the transplant. The TCR originated in a human patient who received a combined kidney and bone marrow transplant. Some of these T cells may belong to the graft donor. The chain carries TRBV19 and TRBJ2-3, with a weak D call TRBD2 (5 bases). CDR3 DNA (partial): TGTGCCAGTAAGGGTCCGGACTGGCGCACAGATACG. This translates into CASKGPDWRTDT. The whole CDR3 region reads CASKGPDWRTDTQYF.